The TCR beta chain under discussion was sequenced for a study of CD8+ T cells in alopecia areata. Study information: The study gave treated patients oral tofacitinib at 5 to 10 mg twice daily. Tofacitinib was given for 6 to 18 months, then stopped for 6 months.

Sequencing templates came from extracted RNA that was reverse transcribed into cDNA. The method was immunoSEQ multiplex PCR; TCRdb's version includes in-frame clones alone and lacks a portion of them. This sample has about 150,000 clones, with over 80% found just once. Researchers took lesional scalp punch biopsies and peripheral blood from people who were alopecia areata patients. A remark on this clone: Its specificity is unknown.

Study results and limitations: Higher clonality than in normal scalp was seen in lesional scalp, especially alopecia totalis/universalis.

Germline CDR1 and CDR2: SGHNT and YYREEE (reference sequence). This CDR3 is built from 14 residues. V dropped 4 bases and J dropped 2 bases, with 9 bases sitting between them. The chain links TRBV5-4 to TRBJ2-2; TRBD1 or TRBD2 may be the D gene (5 bases each). The sequence was collected from a human donor with alopecia areata. This specimen consisted of CD8+ T cells sorted from blood, obtained at week 0. CDR3 protein: CASSTGTNTGELFF. CDR3 DNA: TGTGCCAGCAGCACCGGGACCAACACCGGGGAGCTGTTTTTT.